The clone carrying this T cell receptor beta chain has a count of ten or more. As yet, its antigen is unknown. Equal genomic DNA amounts from CVID and control samples were sequenced. Profiling relied on immunoSEQ multiplex PCR, and the TCRdb table lists in-frame clones only, not all of them. The repertoire consists of about 35,000 clones, none detected only once. The sample originates from a study of T cell clonality in common variable immunodeficiency. Overall study findings and caveats: Fewer TCRbeta clones were shared among CVID subjects than controls.

Material for sequencing was peripheral blood mononuclear cells. The TCR was taken from a person between 18 and 75 years old in good health.

CDR3 DNA (partial): TGTGCCAGCGGAAAGGGGTGGGAAGCCACAGATACG. It codes for CASGKGWEATDT. The whole CDR3 reads CASGKGWEATDTQYF. The gene calls are TRBV6-2 or TRBV6-3 and TRBJ2-3; D is possibly TRBD1 (5 bases). The read ends 3 residues early relative to the CDR3; the germline J gene fills the gap. Trimming removed 8 bases from V and 2 bases from J, with 17 bases in between. There are 15 residues in the CDR3. Looked up from germline, CDR1 is MNHEY and CDR2 is SVGEGT.